This T cell receptor (beta chain) was captured in a study of cytomegalovirus exposure and HLA in healthy donors. The PCR ran on 60 Vbeta and 13 Jbeta primers. Measured with immunoSEQ multiplex PCR; TCRdb has only the in-frame clones, and not every one. The sample yields 90,000 to 140,000 clones, 70% to 80% seen once. Worth noting for this clone: Its target is not known.

There are 13 residues in the CDR3. The V end was cut by 6 bases, the J end by 4 bases, with 12 bases between. Germline-derived CDR1 and CDR2 are WNHNN and SYGVQD (reference sequence). Findings and limits, study-wide: Some highly shared sequence variants likely arose as a pipeline artifact. Differences between HLA loci emerged in a later analysis of TCR association rates, with DRB1 most and HLA-C fewest.

Sequencing input: PBMCs. The receptor comes from a young man in good health and CMV-seronegative. The J gene is TRBJ2-5, the V gene TRBV10-1, with a weak D call TRBD2 (6 bases). The CDR3 DNA sequence: TGCGCCAGCAGCGCTAGCGATCGAGAGACCCAGTACTTC. Residues: CASSASDRETQYF.